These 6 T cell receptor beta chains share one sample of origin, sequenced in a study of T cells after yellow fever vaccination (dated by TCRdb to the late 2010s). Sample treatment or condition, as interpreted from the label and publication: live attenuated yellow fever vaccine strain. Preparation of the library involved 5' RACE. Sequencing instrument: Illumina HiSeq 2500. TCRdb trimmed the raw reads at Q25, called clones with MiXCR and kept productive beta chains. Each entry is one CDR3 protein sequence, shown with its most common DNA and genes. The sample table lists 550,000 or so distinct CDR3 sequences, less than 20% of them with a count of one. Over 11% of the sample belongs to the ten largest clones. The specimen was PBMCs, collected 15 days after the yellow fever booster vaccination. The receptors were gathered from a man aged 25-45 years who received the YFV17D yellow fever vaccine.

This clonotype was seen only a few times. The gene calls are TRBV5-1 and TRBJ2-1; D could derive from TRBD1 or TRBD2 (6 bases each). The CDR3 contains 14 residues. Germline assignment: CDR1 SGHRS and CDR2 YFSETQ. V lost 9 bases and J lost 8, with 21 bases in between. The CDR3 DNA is TGCGCCACCTCAGGTGGGGGGAAGGGGGATGAGCAGTTCTTC. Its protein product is CATSGGGKGDEQFF.

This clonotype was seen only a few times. CDR3 residues: CASSLNTGRFYEQYF. The CDR3 nucleotides are TGTGCCAGCAGTTTGAATACAGGGAGATTCTACGAGCAGTACTTC. The chain recombines TRBV28 with TRBJ2-7, with D perhaps matching TRBD1 (6 bases). This CDR3 region has 15 residues. From germline, CDR1 is MDHEN and CDR2 SYDVKM. V gave up 3 bases and J gave up 3 bases, with 15 bases separating them.

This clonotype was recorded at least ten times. The CDR3 is CASSSNEQFF. In nucleotides, the CDR3 is TGTGCCAGCTCAAGCAATGAGCAGTTCTTC. The rearrangement uses TRBV18 and TRBJ2-1; D is uncertain. V lost 5 bases and J 6 bases, leaving 2 bases between the germline ends. This CDR3 is built from 10 residues. The germline V gene encodes CDR1 KGHSH and CDR2 LQKENI.

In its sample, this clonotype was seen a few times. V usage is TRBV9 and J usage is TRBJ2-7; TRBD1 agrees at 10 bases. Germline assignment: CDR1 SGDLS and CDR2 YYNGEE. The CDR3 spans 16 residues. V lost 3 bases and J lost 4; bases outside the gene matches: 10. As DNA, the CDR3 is TGTGCCAGCAGCGCCACGGGACAGGGGAGAGGGTACGAGCAGTACTTC. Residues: CASSATGQGRGYEQYF.

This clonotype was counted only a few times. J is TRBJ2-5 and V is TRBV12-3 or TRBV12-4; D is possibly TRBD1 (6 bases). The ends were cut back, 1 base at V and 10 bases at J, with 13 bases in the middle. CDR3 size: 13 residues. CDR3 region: CASSLGTEGDQYF. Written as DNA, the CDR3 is TGTGCCAGCAGTTTAGGGACCGAGGGGGACCAGTACTTC.

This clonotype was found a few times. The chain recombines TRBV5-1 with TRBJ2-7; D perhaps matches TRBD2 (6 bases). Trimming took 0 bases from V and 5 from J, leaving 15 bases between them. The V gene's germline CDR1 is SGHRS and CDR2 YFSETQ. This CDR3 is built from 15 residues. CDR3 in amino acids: CASSLARRGFDEQYF. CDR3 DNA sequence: TGCGCCAGCAGCTTGGCCAGGAGGGGCTTCGACGAGCAGTACTTC.